These T cell receptor beta chains were read from a single sample in a study of cytomegalovirus exposure and HLA in healthy donors. The assay was immunoSEQ multiplex PCR, and TCRdb's table has in-frame clones only and misses some. Altogether some 87,000 clones are present, 79% being singletons, with the ten largest covering around 2.5%. Specimen: PBMCs. The receptors were sampled from a young man in good health and CMV-seronegative. CDR3s include the opening cysteine and the closing phenylalanine or tryptophan. The D gene is left open where the match is weak. Size values are once, few and many counts, or a class for expanded clones, and some rows have none.

v_call	j_call	d_call	clone_size	cdr3_aa	cdr3_nt
TRBV28	TRBJ1-1	-	-	CASSLSQNTEAFF	TGTGCCAGCAGTTTATCCCAGAACACTGAAGCTTTCTTT
TRBV2	TRBJ1-6	-	few	CASSGQVNSPLHF	TGTGCCAGCAGTGGGCAGGTAAATTCACCCCTCCACTTT
TRBV6-1	TRBJ1-1	-	-	CASRDRQGQAFF	TGTGCCAGCAGGGACCGGCAGGGCCAAGCTTTCTTT
TRBV7-9	TRBJ2-7	TRBD1	-	CASSTGTGNTAYEQYF	TGTGCCAGCAGCACCGGGACAGGGAACACAGCCTACGAGCAGTACTTC
TRBV29-1	TRBJ2-7	-	once	CSVTGSYEQYF	TGCAGCGTGACAGGTTCCTACGAGCAGTACTTC
TRBV13	TRBJ2-1	-	few	CASSLGPQLRGEQFF	TGTGCCAGCAGCTTAGGGCCCCAACTCCGAGGTGAGCAGTTCTTC
TRBV14	TRBJ2-5	TRBD2	once	CASSQAGGGRGMKTQYF	TGTGCCAGCAGCCAAGCAGGCGGCGGGCGGGGGATGAAGACCCAGTACTTC
TRBV6-5	TRBJ1-2	TRBD1	-	CASSYRTGDGYTF	TGTGCCAGCAGTTACAGGACAGGGGACGGCTACACCTTC
TRBV6-1	TRBJ2-7	-	-	CASSELVRRQGAYEQYF	TGTGCCAGCAGTGAATTAGTACGAAGGCAGGGCGCCTACGAGCAGTACTTC
TRBV19	TRBJ2-7	TRBD1	-	CASSVGQVRPERDEQYF	TGTGCCAGTAGTGTAGGACAGGTACGACCGGAACGCGACGAGCAGTACTTC
TRBV7-9	TRBJ2-3	-	-	CASSLGGTDTQYF	TGTGCCAGCAGCTTAGGAGGCACAGATACGCAGTATTTT
TRBV7-9	TRBJ1-1	-	-	CASSPRDTVTEAFF	TGTGCCAGCAGCCCCCGGGACACGGTCACTGAAGCTTTCTTT
TRBV19	TRBJ1-5	TRBD1	-	CASSEQGARDQPQHF	TGTGCCAGTAGTGAACAGGGGGCGCGAGATCAGCCCCAGCATTTT
TRBV27	TRBJ1-6	-	-	CASSLYWTEHSPLHF	TGTGCCAGCAGTTTATACTGGACAGAGCATTCACCCCTCCACTTT
TRBV5-6	TRBJ2-5	-	-	CASSLVQGRYQETQYF	TGTGCCAGCAGCTTGGTGCAGGGCAGGTACCAAGAGACCCAGTACTTC
TRBV5-1	TRBJ2-2	-	few	CASSLFEQNTGELFF	TGCGCCAGCAGCTTGTTTGAACAGAACACCGGGGAGCTGTTTTTT
TRBV6-1	TRBJ1-6	-	-	CASSDGLQGVVNSPLHF	TGTGCCAGCAGTGATGGCTTACAGGGAGTTGTTAATTCACCCCTCCACTTT
TRBV6-1	TRBJ1-1	-	-	CASSESPPGLKNTEAFF	TGTGCCAGCAGTGAATCCCCTCCCGGACTCAAGAACACTGAAGCTTTCTTT
TRBV30	TRBJ1-2	TRBD1	-	CAWSAQGDYGYTF	TGTGCCTGGAGCGCTCAGGGGGACTATGGCTACACCTTC
TRBV14	TRBJ1-4	-	-	CASSQRGSTNEKLFF	TGTGCCAGCAGCCAAAGGGGCTCAACTAATGAAAAACTGTTTTTT
TRBV4-2	TRBJ2-7	-	once	CASSQEGRGSYEQYF	TGTGCCAGCAGCCAAGAAGGTAGGGGCTCCTACGAGCAGTACTTC
TRBV19	TRBJ2-5	TRBD2	-	CASSNRGGQETQYF	TGTGCCAGTAGTAACCGGGGGGGCCAAGAGACCCAGTACTTC
TRBV4-3	TRBJ1-1	-	-	CASSLHVGRGGTEAFF	TGCGCCAGCAGCCTCCACGTGGGCAGGGGCGGCACTGAAGCTTTCTTT
TRBV5-4	TRBJ2-6	-	few	CASSPSQGLISGANVLTF	TGTGCCAGCAGCCCGTCCCAGGGCTTGATTTCTGGGGCCAACGTCCTGACTTTC
TRBV4-3	TRBJ2-2	-	once	CASSQGTAKQGTGELFF	TGCGCCAGCAGCCAAGGGACCGCTAAACAGGGCACCGGGGAGCTGTTTTTT
TRBV2	TRBJ2-2	-	-	CASIISGDTGELFF	TGTGCCAGCATTATCTCCGGGGACACCGGGGAGCTGTTTTTT
TRBV6-1	TRBJ2-2	TRBD1	-	CASSERGLGGELFF	TGTGCCAGCAGTGAGAGGGGGCTCGGCGGGGAGCTGTTTTTT
TRBV10-3	TRBJ2-3	TRBD2	-	CAISDDRTSGYTDTQYF	TGTGCCATCAGTGACGATAGGACTAGCGGGTACACAGATACGCAGTATTTT
TRBV4-2	TRBJ2-1	TRBD2	-	CASSHHSGGSSCNEQFF	TGTGCCAGCAGCCATCATAGCGGGGGAAGCTCCTGCAATGAGCAGTTCTTC
TRBV18	TRBJ1-5	-	-	CASSQNSLRFNQPQHF	TGTGCCAGCTCACAGAACAGCTTAAGATTCAATCAGCCCCAGCATTTT
TRBV6-1	TRBJ1-2	-	once	CASSESGAGGQTF	TGTGCCAGCAGTGAATCAGGGGCAGGTGGCCAAACCTTC
TRBV9	TRBJ2-2	-	-	CASSVMRTGELFF	TGTGCCAGCAGCGTAATGCGCACCGGGGAGCTGTTTTTT
TRBV6-6	TRBJ1-5	-	-	CASSMGGQPQHF	TGTGCCAGCAGCATGGGGGGTCAGCCCCAGCATTTT
TRBV6-5	TRBJ1-1	-	-	CASSYLSEAFF	TGTGCCAGCAGTTACCTCTCTGAAGCTTTCTTT